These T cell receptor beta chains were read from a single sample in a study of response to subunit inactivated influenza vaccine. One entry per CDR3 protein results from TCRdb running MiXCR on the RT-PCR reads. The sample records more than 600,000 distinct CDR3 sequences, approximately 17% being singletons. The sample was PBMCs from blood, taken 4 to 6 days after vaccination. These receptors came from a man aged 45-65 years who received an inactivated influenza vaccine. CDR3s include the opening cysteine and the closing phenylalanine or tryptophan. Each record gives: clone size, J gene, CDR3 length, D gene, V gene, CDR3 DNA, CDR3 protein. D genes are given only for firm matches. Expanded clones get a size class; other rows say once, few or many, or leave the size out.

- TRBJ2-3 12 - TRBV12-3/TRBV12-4 TGTGCCAGCAGTGCGGAGGGGCTTACGCAGTATTTT CASSAEGLTQYF
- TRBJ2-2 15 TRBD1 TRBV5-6 TGTGCCAGCAGTCCCGGGACAGGGATTGCCGGGGAGCTGTTTTTT CASSPGTGIAGELFF
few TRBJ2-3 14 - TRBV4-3 TGCGCCAGCAGCCAACAGATTAGCCCAGATACGCAGTATTTT CASSQQISPDTQYF
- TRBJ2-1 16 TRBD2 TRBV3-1 TGTGCCAGCAGCCAAGAGGGACTAGCAACAACCAATGAGCAGTTCTTC CASSQEGLATTNEQFF
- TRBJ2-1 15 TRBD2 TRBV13 TGTGCCAGCAGCTTAGCTGGACTAGCGGGAGGAGAGCAGTTCTTC CASSLAGLAGGEQFF
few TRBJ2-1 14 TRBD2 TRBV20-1 TGCAGTGCTAGGGGACTAGCGGGAATTAGTGAGCAGTTCTTC CSARGLAGISEQFF
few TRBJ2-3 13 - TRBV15 TGTGCCACCAGCAGAGCTGGGTCGGATACGCAGTATTTT CATSRAGSDTQYF
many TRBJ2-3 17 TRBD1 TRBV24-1 TGTGCCACCAGTGATACTACAGGGGGTCCTGTGCGGGATACGCAGTATTTT CATSDTTGGPVRDTQYF
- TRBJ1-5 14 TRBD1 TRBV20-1 TGCAGTGCCATTAGAACAGGGGGTCATCAGCCCCAGCATTTT CSAIRTGGHQPQHF
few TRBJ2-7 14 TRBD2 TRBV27 TGTGCCAGCAGTTTGGGGGGGTGGGGATCGGAGCAGTACTTC CASSLGGWGSEQYF
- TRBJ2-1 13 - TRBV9 TGTGCCAGCAGCGTAGGGGCTACCAATGAGCAGTTCTTC CASSVGATNEQFF
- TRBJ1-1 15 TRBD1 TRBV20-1 TGCAGTGCTAGAGATCCCGTGACAGGGTTCGCTGAAGCTTTCTTT CSARDPVTGFAEAFF
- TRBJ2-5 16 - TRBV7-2 TGTGCCAGCAGCTCACAAGGGGGGTACCTCCAAGAGACCCAGTACTTC CASSSQGGYLQETQYF
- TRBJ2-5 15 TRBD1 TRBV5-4 TGTGCCAGCAGCTTCCGGACAGGGATAGGAGAGACCCAGTACTTC CASSFRTGIGETQYF
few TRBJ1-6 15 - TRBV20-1 TGCAGTGCTAGTGGGATGAGCTCCTATAATTCACCCCTCCACTTT CSASGMSSYNSPLHF
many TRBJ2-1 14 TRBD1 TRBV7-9 TGTGCCAGCAGCTCGTACGGGACAGGAGGGGAGCAGTTCTTC CASSSYGTGGEQFF
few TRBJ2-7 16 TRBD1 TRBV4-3 TGCGCCAGCAGCCAAGAGTCGACGACAGGGACCTACGAGCAGTACTTC CASSQESTTGTYEQYF
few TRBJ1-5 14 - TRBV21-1 TGTGCCAGCAGCACTTGGGCAGGGAGTCAGCCCCAGCATTTT CASSTWAGSQPQHF
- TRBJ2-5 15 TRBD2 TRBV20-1 TGCAGTGCTAGAGATCCTAGCGGGGTCGGAGAGACCCAGTACTTC CSARDPSGVGETQYF
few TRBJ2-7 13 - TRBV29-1 TGCAGCGTGGGTCTGGCGGGACCCTACGAGCAGTACTTC CSVGLAGPYEQYF
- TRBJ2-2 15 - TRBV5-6 TGTGCCAGCAGCTTGGTAACCCCGAACACCGGGGAGCTGTTTTTT CASSLVTPNTGELFF
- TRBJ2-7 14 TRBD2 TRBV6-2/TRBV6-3 TGTGCCAGCAGGAGTTCCGGGAGGAGATACGAGCAGTACTTC CASRSSGRRYEQYF
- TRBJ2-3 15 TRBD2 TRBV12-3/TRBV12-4 TGTGCCAGCACCTTGGGCGGGGGGGCCTCAGATACGCAGTATTTT CASTLGGGASDTQYF
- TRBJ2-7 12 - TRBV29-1 TGCAGCGTTGTCAAGGGGGCCTACGAGCAGTACTTC CSVVKGAYEQYF
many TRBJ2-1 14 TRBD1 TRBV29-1 TGCAGCGCCCCGGGACAGAACTCCTACAATGAGCAGTTCTTC CSAPGQNSYNEQFF
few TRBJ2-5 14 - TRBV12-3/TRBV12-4 TGTGCCAGCAGTCCTGAGTTGGCCCAAGAGACCCAGTACTTC CASSPELAQETQYF
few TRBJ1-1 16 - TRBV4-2 TGTGCCAGCAGCCAAGAGTTGGCGTTTGCGAACACTGAAGCTTTCTTT CASSQELAFANTEAFF
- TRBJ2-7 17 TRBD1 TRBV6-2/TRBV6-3 TGTGCCAGTCGACAGGGGTCAAGCGGGCGTATCAACTACGAGCAGTACTTC CASRQGSSGRINYEQYF
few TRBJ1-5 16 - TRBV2 TGTGCCAGCAGGTCGGAGGGTCCTGAGGCCTATCAGCCCCAGCATTTT CASRSEGPEAYQPQHF
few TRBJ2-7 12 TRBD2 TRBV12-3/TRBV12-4 TGTGCCAGCAAGACTAGCGTGGACGAGCAGTACTTC CASKTSVDEQYF
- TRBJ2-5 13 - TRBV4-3 TGCGCCAGCAGCCAAGAGGATAAAGAGACCCAGTACTTC CASSQEDKETQYF
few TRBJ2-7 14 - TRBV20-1 TGCAGTCCAGCCGGGCCTGCATTGACCTACGAGCAGTACTTC CSPAGPALTYEQYF
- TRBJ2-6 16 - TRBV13 TGTGCCAGCAGCTTATCCGGGTTGAGTGGGGCCAACGTCCTGACTTTC CASSLSGLSGANVLTF
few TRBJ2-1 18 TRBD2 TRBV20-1 TGCAGTGCGGATCCAGGACTAGCGGCCCTGAGCTCCTACAATGAGCAGTTCTTC CSADPGLAALSSYNEQFF
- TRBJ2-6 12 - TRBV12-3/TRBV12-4 TGTGCCAGTAGACTGGGGGCCAACGTCCTGACTTTC CASRLGANVLTF
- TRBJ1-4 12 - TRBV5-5 TGTGCCAGCAGCTTGGGCGTAGGAAAACTGTTTTTT CASSLGVGKLFF
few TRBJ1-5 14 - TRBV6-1 TGTGCCAGCAGCGGGGGGGGCTCTAGTCAGCCCCAGCATTTT CASSGGGSSQPQHF
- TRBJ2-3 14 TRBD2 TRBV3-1 TGTGCCAGCAGCCCCGGGGGGGCTATAAATACGCAGTATTTT CASSPGGAINTQYF
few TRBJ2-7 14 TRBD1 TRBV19 TGTGCCAGTAGTATTGGGACAGGCGTCGACGAGCAGTACTTC CASSIGTGVDEQYF
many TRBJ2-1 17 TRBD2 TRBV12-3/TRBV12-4 TGTGCCAGCAGTTTCTACCGACTCCGAGCGGGAGACAATGAGCAGTTCTTC CASSFYRLRAGDNEQFF